These 13 T cell receptor beta chains were all obtained from the same sample, sequenced in a study of shared clonotypes between healthy human individuals. The method was immunoSEQ multiplex PCR; TCRdb's version includes in-frame clones alone and lacks a portion of them. Among roughly 2.5 million clones listed, roughly 92% were seen once. The sample was naive CD4+ T cells sorted from blood. As to subset: CD45RA+ positively selected. These receptor sequences come from a man between 18 and 35 years old in good health.

The rearrangement joins TRBV7-8 to TRBJ1-6, with D uncertain. Germline values: CDR1 SGHVS, CDR2 FQNEAQ. CDR3 length: 13 amino acids. The V end lost 2 bases, the J end lost 6 bases, and 5 bases lay between the germline ends. CDR3 region: CASSLLGNSPLHF. CDR3 nucleotides: TGTGCCAGCAGCTTATTGGGTAATTCACCCCTCCACTTT.

The chain is built from TRBV6-6 and TRBJ2-7; perhaps TRBD1 as D (5 bases). Deletions cut 6 bases from V and 0 bases from J, with 12 bases between. There are 14 residues in the CDR3. Germline V gene lookup returns CDR1 MNHNY and CDR2 SVGAGI (reference sequence). The CDR3 region is CASSSKTVSYEQYF. The CDR3 region has the DNA TGTGCCAGCAGCTCCAAGACAGTCTCCTACGAGCAGTACTTC.

This clone appeared once. V and J are TRBV30 and TRBJ1-4; the match to TRBD1 covers 7 bases. The length of the CDR3 is 16 residues. Germline V gene data show CDR1 as GTSNPN and CDR2 as SVGIG (reference sequence). The V and J ends lost 3 bases and 8 bases, in that order; junction bases with no gene match: 15. This CDR3 reads CAWSHQMGRGGEKLFF. The CDR3 DNA follows: TGTGCCTGGAGCCACCAGATGGGCAGGGGGGGCGAAAAACTGTTTTTT.

The CDR3 region has the DNA TGTGCCAGCAGCAGGGGACAAAATAACTATGGCTACACCTTC. It yields the protein CASSRGQNNYGYTF. This chain links TRBV7-2 with TRBJ1-2; tentative D call: TRBD1 (6 bases). V lost 5 bases to trimming and J lost 1 base, with 11 bases between them. The germline gives CDR1 SGHTA, CDR2 FQGNSA. This CDR3 has 14 residues.

Points on this clone: This sample also contains other DNA sequences that code for the same CDR3. This sequence joins TRBV28 and TRBJ2-5; D is unresolved. The CDR3 sequence is 13 residues long. V was cut by 3 bases and J by 5 bases, with 10 bases left in between. Germline values: CDR1 MDHEN, CDR2 SYDVKM. The CDR3 nucleotides are TGTGCCAGCAGTTTCTCTAAGCCGGAGACCCAGTACTTC. Translating it yields CASSFSKPETQYF. Full variable domain (remainder filled in from reference TRBV28 and TRBJ2-5): DVKVTQSSRYLVKRTGEKVFLECVQDMDHENMFWYRQDPGLGLRLIYFSYDVKMKEKGDIPEGYSVSREKKERFSLILESASTNQTSMYLCASSFSKPETQYFGPGTRLLVL.

With regard to this clone: The same CDR3 arises from other DNA sequences in this sample as well. The chain carries TRBV7-9 and TRBJ1-4; D ambiguous. This CDR3 contains 14 residues. Between the trimmed V and J ends, which lost 1 base and 2 bases, there was a span of 5 bases. Germline V gives CDR1 SEHNR, CDR2 FQNEAQ (reference sequence). In DNA form, the CDR3 reads TGTGCCAGCAGCTTAGGAGTTACTAATGAAAAACTGTTTTTT. Its protein is CASSLGVTNEKLFF.

The chain joins TRBV7-2 to TRBJ2-1, with D perhaps being TRBD1 or TRBD2 (5 bases each). V dropped 0 bases and J dropped 3 bases, with 9 bases sitting between them. The CDR3 covers 15 residues. The germline gives CDR1 SGHTA, CDR2 FQGNSA. The CDR3 region is CASSLAGTHYNEQFF. DNA of the CDR3: TGTGCCAGCAGCTTAGCGGGGACCCACTACAATGAGCAGTTCTTC.

This clone was seen just once. Other nucleotide sequences in the sample specify the same CDR3. This chain links TRBV5-1 with TRBJ1-5; D is uncertain. With 5 bases removed from V and 4 bases from J, the gap between germline ends came to 10 bases. Germline assignment: CDR1 SGHRS and CDR2 YFSETQ. CDR3 length: 13 amino acids. CDR3 loop: CASSEGSNQPQHF. CDR3 nucleotide sequence: TGCGCCAGCAGTGAAGGGTCTAATCAGCCCCAGCATTTT.

J is TRBJ2-7 and V is TRBV11-3, with TRBD2 as a possible D gene (5 bases). Trimming took off 5 bases at V and 6 bases at J, with 29 bases between the two ends. The germline gives CDR1 SGHNT, CDR2 YENEEA. CDR3 length: 18 amino acids. Here the CDR3 DNA reads TGTGCCAGCAGCCCTCAAAACGGCCTGGGAGCCCAATTACTCGAGCAGTACTTC. It is translated as CASSPQNGLGAQLLEQYF.

The chain has TRBV5-1 and TRBJ1-6; TRBD1 matches at 7 bases. The CDR3 runs to 15 residues. CDR1 is SGHRS and CDR2 is YFSETQ in the germline V gene. Trimming at V came to 2 bases and at J to 8 bases, leaving 7 bases not matched to a gene. The CDR3 region is CASSLSKGTDSPLHF. CDR3 nucleotide sequence: TGCGCCAGCAGCTTATCGAAGGGGACAGATTCACCCCTCCACTTT.

Concerning this clone itself: The sample has other DNA sequences that encode this CDR3 too. The genes are TRBV5-1 and TRBJ2-5; 8 bases fit TRBD1. This CDR3 has 13 amino acids. J gave up 5 bases and V 3 bases, and 3 bases lay outside the gene matches. CDR1 is SGHRS, CDR2 YFSETQ, per germline. This CDR3 reads CASSSDRVETQYF. CDR3 nucleotides: TGCGCCAGCAGCTCGGACAGGGTTGAGACCCAGTACTTC.

This clone was seen a single time. The chain employs TRBV5-1 and TRBJ2-1, with 8 bases aligning to TRBD2. J gave up 6 bases and V 1 base, and 3 bases lay outside the gene matches. Looked up from germline, CDR1 is SGHRS and CDR2 is YFSETQ. CDR3 length: 14 residues. CDR3 sequence (DNA): TGCGCCAGCAGCTTGCTTGGGACTAGCAATGAGCAGTTCTTC. Its protein product is CASSLLGTSNEQFF. The full variable domain, its missing parts supplied by reference TRBV5-1 and TRBJ2-1, is KAGVTQTPRYLIKTRGQQVTLSCSPISGHRSVSWYQQTPGQGLQFLFEYFSETQRNKGNFPGRFSGRQFSNSRSEMNVSTLELGDSALYLCASSLLGTSNEQFFGPGTRLTVL.

Turning to this clone: Different DNA sequences within this sample yield the same CDR3. V is TRBV18 and J is TRBJ1-2, with a weak D call TRBD1 (5 bases). CDR1 and CDR2 (germline): KGHSH, LQKENI. V gave up 3 bases and J gave up 1 base, with 9 bases separating them. CDR3 length: 14 amino acids. CDR3 amino acids: CASSPSDSNYGYTF. DNA of the CDR3: TGTGCCAGCTCACCCTCTGACAGTAACTATGGCTACACCTTC.